These 7 T cell receptor beta chains share one sample of origin, sequenced in a study of blood T cell repertoires in COVID-19. TCRdb keeps only in-frame clones here, not all; method: immunoSEQ multiplex PCR. The sample includes roughly 240,000 clones, about four fifths of them seen just once. Material for sequencing was peripheral blood. The receptors originated from a woman in her 70s with acute or convalescent COVID-19.

V gene TRBV5-4 combines with J gene TRBJ1-2; D is uncertain. Germline loops: CDR1 SGHNT, CDR2 YYREEE (reference sequence). Trimming shortened V by 6 bases and J by 0 bases, and 9 bases separated the two germline ends. This CDR3 has 13 residues. As DNA, the CDR3 is TGTGCCAGCACGATCGCAGCTAACTATGGCTACACCTTC. Protein sequence: CASTIAANYGYTF.

This chain links TRBV7-6 with TRBJ1-5; D gene unclear. Germline lookup yields CDR1 SGHVS and CDR2 FNYEAQ. The CDR3 contains 20 residues. V lost 2 bases and J 0 bases, leaving 23 bases between the germline ends. The CDR3 DNA reads TGTGCCAGCAGCTTAAAGCCAACTAACGCTGGCATACATAGCAATCAGCCCCAGCATTTT. Encoded protein: CASSLKPTNAGIHSNQPQHF. Complete variable domain (other parts from reference TRBV7-6 and TRBJ1-5): GAGVSQSPRYKVTKRGQDVALRCDPISGHVSLYWYRQALGQGPEFLTYFNYEAQQDKSGLPNDRFSAERPEGSISTLTIQRTEQRDSAMYRCASSLKPTNAGIHSNQPQHFGDGTRLSIL.

This rearrangement joins TRBV3-1 (or the pseudogene TRBV3-2) to TRBJ1-2; D is unclear. The CDR3 totals 16 residues. V gave up 1 base and J gave up 0 bases, with 12 bases separating them. Germline V CDR1 and CDR2: LGHDT, YNNKEL (reference sequence). DNA for the CDR3: TGTGCCAGCAGCCAAGCCCTCCCAGGCTCTAACTATGGCTACACCTTC. It yields the protein CASSQALPGSNYGYTF.

Comment on this clone: Its ends do not fully match the called genes, so a read error is possible. The chain has TRBV5-1 and TRBJ2-5; 10 bases line up with TRBD1. CDR3 length: 16 residues. Looked up from germline, CDR1 is SGHRS and CDR2 is YFSETQ. The CDR3 sequence is CASSLAGTGDGETRYF. In DNA form, the CDR3 reads TGCGCCAGCAGCTTGGCCGGGACAGGGGACGGGGAGACCCGGTACTTC.

V usage is TRBV7-9 and J usage is TRBJ1-3; D not resolved. Trimming took off 6 bases at V and 1 base at J, with 22 bases between the two ends. Germline CDR1 reads SEHNR; CDR2 reads FQNEAQ (reference sequence). The CDR3 consists of 18 residues. The chain's CDR3 is CASSSPPTMRASGNTIYF. CDR3 DNA: TGTGCCAGCAGTTCTCCCCCGACGATGAGGGCGTCTGGAAACACCATATATTTT.

This clone was recorded only once. This chain joins TRBV19 and TRBJ2-4, with D possibly being TRBD1 (5 bases). Germline V gene data show CDR1 as LNHDA and CDR2 as SQIVND (reference sequence). The CDR3 has 17 residues. Trimming stripped 7 bases from V and 0 bases from J, with 19 bases between. The CDR3, as DNA: TGTGCCAGTACTGTTCAGGGCTTGATGCTAGCCAAAAACATTCAGTACTTC. Translation: CASTVQGLMLAKNIQYF.

The rearrangement uses TRBV5-1 and TRBJ2-3; a possible D gene is TRBD1 (6 bases). The ends were cut back, 1 base at V and 2 bases at J, with 8 bases in the middle. Germline V gene lookup returns CDR1 SGHRS and CDR2 YFSETQ. The CDR3 runs to 14 residues. DNA of the CDR3: TGCGCCAGCAGCTTGAGGACAGCCACAGATACGCAGTATTTT. It yields the protein CASSLRTATDTQYF.